A selection of T cell receptor beta chains follows, all from one sample in a study of shared T cell receptors in the human thymus. Sequencing used immunoSEQ multiplex PCR; TCRdb keeps in-frame clones, though not all of them. The repertoire holds more than 550,000 clones, with more than 70% as singletons. This sample also belongs to another study, concerning human thymus T cells.

Sequenced: thymocytes. These receptors were obtained from a boy younger than two with a congenital heart defect. The CDR3 runs from the conserved cysteine through the conserved F or W. The D gene is left open where the match is weak. Some rows have no size entry. The others give once, few or many, or a class for an expanded clone.

clone_size d_call j_call v_call cdr3_aa cdr3_nt
NA TRBD1 TRBJ1-5 TRBV5-6 CASSGSTGAYSNQPQHF TGTGCCAGCAGCGGATCGACAGGGGCATATAGCAATCAGCCCCAGCATTTT
NA TRBD1 TRBJ2-7 TRBV5-5 CASSPDRVPSYEQYF TGTGCCAGCAGCCCCGACAGGGTTCCGTCCTACGAGCAGTACTTC
once TRBD1 TRBJ2-5 TRBV7-7 CASSLDRGVGETQYF TGTGCCAGCAGCTTAGACAGGGGAGTGGGGGAGACCCAGTACTTC
NA TRBD1 TRBJ2-3 TRBV9 CASSPWTGGTDTQYF TGTGCCAGCAGCCCATGGACAGGGGGCACAGATACGCAGTATTTT
NA NA TRBJ1-1 TRBV28 CASSLSLVPVNTEAFF TGTGCCAGCAGTTTATCTCTAGTCCCGGTTAACACTGAAGCTTTCTTT
NA TRBD1 TRBJ2-1 TRBV14 CASSQRTGWTEQFF TGTGCCAGCAGCCAGCGGACAGGGTGGACTGAGCAGTTCTTC
NA TRBD1 TRBJ1-4 TRBV7-9 CASSLPGQSNEKLFF TGTGCCAGCAGCCTGCCGGGACAGTCAAATGAAAAACTGTTTTTT
NA TRBD1 TRBJ1-5 TRBV7-2 CASSLVSGGEESNQPQHF TGTGCCAGCAGCTTAGTTTCAGGGGGCGAGGAAAGCAATCAGCCCCAGCATTTT
NA NA TRBJ1-4 TRBV4-2 CASSQEGGGAGSNEKLFF TGTGCCAGCAGCCAAGAGGGGGGGGGCGCCGGCTCTAATGAAAAACTGTTTTTT
few NA TRBJ2-7 TRBV4-3 CASSQELPRRQGTYEQYF TGCGCCAGCAGCCAAGAATTACCAAGGCGCCAGGGGACCTACGAGCAGTACTTC
once NA TRBJ1-2 TRBV30 CACSGQRSPYGYTF TGTGCCTGTTCAGGACAGCGCTCTCCCTATGGCTACACCTTC
NA TRBD1 TRBJ1-2 TRBV14 CASSQLRAGGDYGYTF TGTGCCAGCAGCCAACTACGGGCAGGGGGCGACTATGGCTACACCTTC
NA NA TRBJ1-1 TRBV7-2 CASSLRRGEEGAFF TGTGCCAGCAGCTTAAGGAGAGGGGAGGAGGGGGCTTTCTTT
NA TRBD2 TRBJ2-5 TRBV28 CASGKGTSGGSRETQYF TGTGCCAGCGGGAAGGGGACTAGCGGGGGCTCCCGGGAGACCCAGTACTTC
NA NA TRBJ1-5 TRBV27 CASRLNWRQPQHF TGTGCCAGCAGACTAAACTGGCGTCAGCCCCAGCATTTT
NA NA TRBJ1-5 TRBV7-6 CASSLAPGGVFSNQPQHF TGTGCCAGCAGCTTAGCGCCGGGGGGAGTCTTTAGCAATCAGCCCCAGCATTTT
NA NA TRBJ2-7 TRBV27 CASSHPSSTSGNYEQYF TGTGCCAGCAGTCACCCTTCAAGTACTAGTGGAAACTACGAGCAGTACTTC
NA NA TRBJ2-5 TRBV28 CASSLEDGSDQETQYF TGTGCCAGCAGTTTGGAGGACGGATCCGACCAAGAGACCCAGTACTTC
NA TRBD2 TRBJ2-1 TRBV4-2 CASSQLLGTNSYNEQFF TGTGCCAGCAGCCAACTACTCGGGACTAACTCCTACAATGAGCAGTTCTTC
NA TRBD1 TRBJ1-5 TRBV28 CASSFPRGPGGNQPQHF TGTGCCAGCAGTTTCCCCAGGGGGCCTGGGGGCAATCAGCCCCAGCATTTT
NA NA TRBJ2-7 TRBV7-2 CASSLLPGGARDEQYF TGTGCCAGCAGCTTACTCCCCGGTGGGGCAAGGGACGAGCAGTACTTC
NA NA TRBJ1-1 TRBV10-3 CAIHEPGVVSVNTEAFF TGTGCCATCCACGAACCAGGGGTTGTATCGGTGAACACTGAAGCTTTCTTT